These 12 T cell receptor beta chains were sequenced from one sample in a study of monozygotic twins with cystic fibrosis. Clones were read by immunoSEQ multiplex PCR, and TCRdb kept only the in-frame ones, dropping some. The sample lists about 14,000 clones; about 93% were seen once. The sequencing input was blood. The receptors derive from a girl aged 2 to 10 with cystic fibrosis.

The rearrangement uses TRBV29-1 and TRBJ1-1, with D possibly TRBD1 on 6 matching bases. The CDR3 has 13 residues. The germline gives CDR1 SQVTM, CDR2 ANQGSEA. V lost 6 bases and J 8 bases, leaving 19 bases between the germline ends. CDR3 in DNA: TGCAGCGTGGGGGGGCGGATGCTTGGAGAAGCTTTCTTT. It is translated as CSVGGRMLGEAFF.

The chain combines TRBV25-1 with TRBJ2-1; D not resolved. There are 11 residues in the CDR3. V was trimmed by 5 bases and J by 8 bases, leaving 7 bases between them. In germline, CDR1 is MGHDK, CDR2 SYGVNS. For the CDR3, the DNA is TGTGCCAGCAGTCCCTCATATGAGCAGTTCTTC. Its protein is CASSPSYEQFF.

The chain links TRBV5-1 to TRBJ2-3; 10 bases line up with TRBD2. This CDR3 has 14 residues. Germline CDR1 SGHRS, CDR2 YFSETQ. Trimming took 5 bases from V and 3 from J; bases not matched to a gene: 3. The CDR3 DNA reads TGCGCCAGCAGTTTTAGCGGGAGGACAGATACGCAGTATTTT. Its translation is CASSFSGRTDTQYF.

The chain joins TRBV6-1 to TRBJ2-2; D perhaps matches TRBD1 (6 bases). The length of the CDR3 is 13 residues. The germline V and J ends were trimmed by 6 bases and 6 bases, with 11 bases remaining between them. The germline V gene encodes CDR1 MNHNS and CDR2 SASEGT. DNA of the CDR3: TGTGCCAGCAGCCAGGGGTATCCCGGGGAGCTGTTTTTT. It encodes CASSQGYPGELFF.

This rearrangement joins TRBV5-1 to TRBJ2-1; the match to TRBD2 covers 13 bases. The CDR3 runs to 20 residues. Germline lookup yields CDR1 SGHRS and CDR2 YFSETQ. V lost 2 bases to trimming and J lost 0 bases; unmatched junction nucleotides: 11. DNA for the CDR3: TGCGCCAGCAGCTTTACTTTCGAGACTAGCGGGAGGAGCTCCTACAATGAGCAGTTCTTC. Translation: CASSFTFETSGRSSYNEQFF.

The chain uses TRBV11-2 and TRBJ1-2, with D unclear. V shed 8 bases and J shed 6 bases, with 19 bases lying between them. This CDR3 region has 14 residues. Germline CDR1 and CDR2: SGHAT and FQNNGV. CDR3 residues: CASRPTLEFDGYTF. Written as DNA, the CDR3 is TGTGCCAGCCGTCCTACTTTGGAGTTCGATGGCTACACCTTC.

The chain joins TRBV7-2 to TRBJ2-2; D perhaps matches TRBD2 (5 bases). Trimming shortened V by 3 bases and J by 9 bases, and 11 bases separated the two germline ends. CDR1 SGHTA and CDR2 FQGNSA come from the germline V gene. The CDR3 covers 13 residues. CDR3 coding DNA: TGTGCCAGCAGCTTGACGACCGGGAGGGAGCTGTTTTTT. This encodes CASSLTTGRELFF.

The chain employs TRBV28 and TRBJ1-1, with D unresolved. This CDR3 has 12 amino acids. The V gene's germline CDR1 is MDHEN and CDR2 SYDVKM. Between the trimmed V and J ends, which lost 2 bases and 11 bases, there was a span of 12 bases. CDR3 protein: CASSLRKVKAFF. The CDR3 DNA reads TGTGCCAGCAGTTTAAGGAAGGTGAAGGCTTTCTTT.

V usage is TRBV6-5 and J usage is TRBJ1-2; possible D gene TRBD1, 5 bases. CDR3 length: 14 residues. The V end was cut by 0 bases, the J end by 8 bases, with 13 bases between. Looked up from germline, CDR1 is MNHEY and CDR2 is SVGAGI. The DNA of the CDR3 is TGTGCCAGCAGTTACTCGTTAAGGGGAGGCGGCTACACCTTC. Amino acids: CASSYSLRGGGYTF.

This chain links TRBV6-5 with TRBJ2-2, with D possibly being TRBD1 (6 bases). V lost 6 bases and J 1 base, leaving 9 bases between the germline ends. The germline gives CDR1 MNHEY, CDR2 SVGAGI. The CDR3 extends over 14 amino acids. CDR3 loop: CASRWGQNTGELFF. The CDR3 bases are TGTGCCAGCAGGTGGGGACAGAACACCGGGGAGCTGTTTTTT.

The chain has TRBV2 and TRBJ1-1; 7 nucleotides agree with TRBD1. Germline values: CDR1 SNHLY, CDR2 FYNNEI. There are 14 residues in the CDR3. J lost 6 bases, V lost 2 bases, and 6 bases had no gene match. The CDR3 nucleotides are TGTGCCAGCAGTGAATACGACAGGGTGTCTGAAGCTTTCTTT. As protein: CASSEYDRVSEAFF.

Here the CDR3 DNA reads TGTGCCAGCAGCCCCTCGGAGCGCGACACTGAAGCTTTCTTT. Amino acids: CASSPSERDTEAFF. The chain joins TRBV7-9 to TRBJ1-1, with D unresolved. V lost 5 bases and J 3 bases, leaving 13 bases between the germline ends. CDR3 length: 14 amino acids. Per germline, CDR1 SEHNR and CDR2 FQNEAQ (reference sequence). The full variable domain, its missing parts supplied by reference TRBV7-9 and TRBJ1-1, is DTGVSQNPRHKITKRGQNVTFRCDPISEHNRLYWYRQTLGQGPEFLTYFQNEAQLEKSRLLSDRFSAERPKGSFSTLEIQRTEQGDSAMYLCASSPSERDTEAFFGQGTRLTVV.